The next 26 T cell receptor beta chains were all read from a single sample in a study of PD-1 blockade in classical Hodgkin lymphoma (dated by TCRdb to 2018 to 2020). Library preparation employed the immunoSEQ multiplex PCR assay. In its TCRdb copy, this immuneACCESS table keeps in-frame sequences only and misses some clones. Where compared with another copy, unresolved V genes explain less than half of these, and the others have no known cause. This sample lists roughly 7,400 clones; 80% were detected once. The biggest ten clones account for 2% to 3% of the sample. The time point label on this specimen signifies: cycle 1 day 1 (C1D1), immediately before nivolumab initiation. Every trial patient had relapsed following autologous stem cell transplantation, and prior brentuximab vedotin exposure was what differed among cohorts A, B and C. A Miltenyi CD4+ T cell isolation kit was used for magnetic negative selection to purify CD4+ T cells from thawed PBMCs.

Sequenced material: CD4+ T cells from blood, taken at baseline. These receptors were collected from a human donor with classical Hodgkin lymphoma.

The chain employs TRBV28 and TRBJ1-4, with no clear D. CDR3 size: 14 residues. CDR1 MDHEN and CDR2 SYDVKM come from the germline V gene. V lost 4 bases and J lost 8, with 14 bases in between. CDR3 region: CASSWSGQDEKLFF. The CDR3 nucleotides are TGTGCCAGCAGTTGGTCTGGGCAAGACGAAAAACTGTTTTTT.

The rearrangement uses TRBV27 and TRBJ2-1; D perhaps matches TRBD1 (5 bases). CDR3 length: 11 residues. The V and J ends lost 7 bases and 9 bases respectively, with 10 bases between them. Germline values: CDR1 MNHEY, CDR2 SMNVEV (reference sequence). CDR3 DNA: TGTGCCAGCACTGAAAGGGGTGAGCAGTTCTTC. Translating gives CASTERGEQFF.

CDR3: CASSPDGMNYGYTF. The CDR3 coding sequence is TGTGCCAGCTCACCGGACGGCATGAACTATGGCTACACCTTC. This chain uses TRBV18 with TRBJ1-2, with D unresolved. The CDR3 is 14 amino acids. CDR1 is KGHSH and CDR2 is LQKENI in the germline V gene. The V end was cut by 3 bases, the J end by 2 bases, with 10 bases between.

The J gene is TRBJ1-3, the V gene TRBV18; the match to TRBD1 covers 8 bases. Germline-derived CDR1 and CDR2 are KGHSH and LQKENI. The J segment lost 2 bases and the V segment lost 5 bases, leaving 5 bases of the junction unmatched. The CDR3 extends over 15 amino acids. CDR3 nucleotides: TGTGCCAGCTCAGAGGACAGGGTGACTGGAAACACCATATATTTT. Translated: CASSEDRVTGNTIYF. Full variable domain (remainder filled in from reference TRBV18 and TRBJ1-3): NAGVMQNPRHLVRRRGQEARLRCSPMKGHSHVYWYRQLPEEGLKFMVYLQKENIIDESGMPKERFSAEFPKEGPSILRIQQVVRGDSAAYFCASSEDRVTGNTIYFGEGSWLTVV.

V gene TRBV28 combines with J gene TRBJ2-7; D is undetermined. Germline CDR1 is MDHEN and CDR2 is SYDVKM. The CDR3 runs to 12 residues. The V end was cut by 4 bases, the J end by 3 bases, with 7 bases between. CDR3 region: CASSSIYYEQYF. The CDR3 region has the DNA TGTGCCAGCAGTTCGATTTACTACGAGCAGTACTTC.

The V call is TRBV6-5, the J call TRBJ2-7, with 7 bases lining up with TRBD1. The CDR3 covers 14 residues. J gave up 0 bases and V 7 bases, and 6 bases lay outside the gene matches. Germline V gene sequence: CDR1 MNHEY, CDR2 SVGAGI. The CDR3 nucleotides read TGTGCCAGCATGGTACAGGGGAGCTCCTACGAGCAGTACTTC. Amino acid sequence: CASMVQGSSYEQYF.

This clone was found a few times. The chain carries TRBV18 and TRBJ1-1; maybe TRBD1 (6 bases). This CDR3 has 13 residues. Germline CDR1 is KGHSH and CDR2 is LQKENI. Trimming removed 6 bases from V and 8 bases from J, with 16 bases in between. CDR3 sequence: CASSPDEQGEAFF. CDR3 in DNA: TGTGCCAGCTCCCCAGATGAACAGGGAGAAGCTTTCTTT.

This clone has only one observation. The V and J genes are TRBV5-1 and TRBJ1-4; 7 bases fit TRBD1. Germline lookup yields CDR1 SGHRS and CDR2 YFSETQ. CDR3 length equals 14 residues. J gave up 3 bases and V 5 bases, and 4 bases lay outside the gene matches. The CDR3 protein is CASSLQGPNEKLFF. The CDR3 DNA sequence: TGCGCCAGCAGTCTACAGGGGCCTAATGAAAAACTGTTTTTT.

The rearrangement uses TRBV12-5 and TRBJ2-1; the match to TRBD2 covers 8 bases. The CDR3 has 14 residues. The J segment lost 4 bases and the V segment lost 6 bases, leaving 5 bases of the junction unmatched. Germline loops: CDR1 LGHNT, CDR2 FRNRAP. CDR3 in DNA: TGTGCTAGTGGGGGAGCGGGAGCGTACAATGAGCAGTTCTTC. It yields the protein CASGGAGAYNEQFF.

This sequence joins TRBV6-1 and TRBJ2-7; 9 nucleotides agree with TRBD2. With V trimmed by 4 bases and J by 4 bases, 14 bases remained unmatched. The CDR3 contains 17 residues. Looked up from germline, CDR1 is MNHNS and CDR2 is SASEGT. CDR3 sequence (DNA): TGTGCCAGCAGTGGGGCTAGCGGGATTACTCTCAGGTACGAGCAGTACTTC. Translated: CASSGASGITLRYEQYF.

CDR3 sequence reads: CASGRGGVIYNEQFF. DNA of the CDR3: TGTGCCAGCGGGAGGGGCGGGGTGATTTACAATGAGCAGTTCTTC. The chain carries TRBV25-1 and TRBJ2-1; 7 bases line up with TRBD2. CDR3 length equals 15 residues. V lost 8 bases, J lost 4 bases, and 11 bases stayed unmatched. The germline V gene has CDR1 MGHDK and CDR2 SYGVNS.

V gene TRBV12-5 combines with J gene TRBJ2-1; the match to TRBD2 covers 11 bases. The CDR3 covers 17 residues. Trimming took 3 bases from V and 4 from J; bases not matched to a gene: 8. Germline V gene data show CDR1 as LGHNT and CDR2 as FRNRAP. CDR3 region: CASGFVSGRVLYNEQFF. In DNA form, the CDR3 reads TGTGCTAGTGGTTTTGTTAGCGGGAGGGTACTATACAATGAGCAGTTCTTC.

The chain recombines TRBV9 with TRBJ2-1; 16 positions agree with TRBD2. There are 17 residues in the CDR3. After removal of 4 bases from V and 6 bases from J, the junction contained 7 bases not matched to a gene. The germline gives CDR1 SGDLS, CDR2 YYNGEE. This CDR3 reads CASSLGLAGGIRNEQFF. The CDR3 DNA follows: TGTGCCAGCAGCCTGGGACTAGCGGGAGGGATACGCAATGAGCAGTTCTTC.

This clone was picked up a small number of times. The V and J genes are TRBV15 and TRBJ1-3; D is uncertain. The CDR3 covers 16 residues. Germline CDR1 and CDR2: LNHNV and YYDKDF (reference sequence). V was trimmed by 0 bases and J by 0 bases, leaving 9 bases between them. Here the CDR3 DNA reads TGTGCCACCAGCAGAGATGTCGACTTCTCTGGAAACACCATATATTTT. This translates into CATSRDVDFSGNTIYF.

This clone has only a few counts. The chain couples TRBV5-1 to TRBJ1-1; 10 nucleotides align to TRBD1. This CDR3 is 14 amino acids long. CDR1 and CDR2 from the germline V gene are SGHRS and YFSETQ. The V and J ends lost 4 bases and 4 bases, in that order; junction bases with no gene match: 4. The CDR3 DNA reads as TGCGCCAGCAGCACCGGGACAGGGGTCACTGAAGCTTTCTTT. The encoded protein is CASSTGTGVTEAFF.

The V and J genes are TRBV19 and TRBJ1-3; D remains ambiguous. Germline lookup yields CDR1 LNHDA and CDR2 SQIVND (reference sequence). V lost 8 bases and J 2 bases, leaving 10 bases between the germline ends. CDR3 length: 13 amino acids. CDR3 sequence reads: CASHPWAGNTIYF. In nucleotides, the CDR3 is TGTGCCAGTCATCCATGGGCTGGAAACACCATATATTTT.

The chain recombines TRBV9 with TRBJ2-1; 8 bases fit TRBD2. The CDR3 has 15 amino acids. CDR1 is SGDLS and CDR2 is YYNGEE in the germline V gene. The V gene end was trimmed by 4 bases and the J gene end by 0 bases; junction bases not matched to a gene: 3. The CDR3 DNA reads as TGTGCCAGCAGCATCAGCGGGAGCTCCTACAATGAGCAGTTCTTC. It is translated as CASSISGSSYNEQFF.

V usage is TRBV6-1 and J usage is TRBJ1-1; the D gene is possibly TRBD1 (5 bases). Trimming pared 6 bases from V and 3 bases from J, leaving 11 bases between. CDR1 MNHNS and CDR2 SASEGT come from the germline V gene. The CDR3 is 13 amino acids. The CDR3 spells CASRKTVDTEAFF. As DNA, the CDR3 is TGTGCCAGCAGGAAGACAGTTGACACTGAAGCTTTCTTT.

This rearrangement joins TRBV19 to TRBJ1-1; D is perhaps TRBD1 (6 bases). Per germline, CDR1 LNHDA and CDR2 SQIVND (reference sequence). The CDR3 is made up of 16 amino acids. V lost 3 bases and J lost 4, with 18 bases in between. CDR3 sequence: CASSMIRGQLGTEAFF. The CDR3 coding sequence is TGTGCCAGTAGTATGATTCGGGGGCAGCTCGGCACTGAAGCTTTCTTT.

This CDR3 reads CSVGQTKANVLTF. DNA for the CDR3: TGCAGCGTGGGACAGACTAAGGCCAACGTCCTGACTTTC. The chain employs TRBV29-1 and TRBJ2-6; 7 positions match TRBD1. Germline-derived CDR1 and CDR2 are SQVTM and ANQGSEA. The CDR3 loop spans 13 amino acids. V shed 6 bases and J 6 bases; nucleotides not matched to a gene: 5. Supplemented by reference TRBV29-1 and TRBJ2-6, the full variable domain reads SAVISQKPSRDICQRGTSLTIQCQVDSQVTMMFWYRQQPGQSLTLIATANQGSEATYESGFVIDKFPISRPNLTFSTLTVSNMSPEDSSIYLCSVGQTKANVLTFGAGSRLTVL.

The CDR3 DNA follows: TGTGCCAGCTCATACGGGGCGATGGCGGGTGAAAAACTGTTTTTT. Its protein product is CASSYGAMAGEKLFF. The chain carries TRBV6-5 and TRBJ1-4; D might be TRBD1 (5 bases). Trimming shortened V by 8 bases and J by 7 bases, and 20 bases separated the two germline ends. Per the germline V gene, CDR1 is MNHEY and CDR2 is SVGAGI. This CDR3 has 15 amino acids.

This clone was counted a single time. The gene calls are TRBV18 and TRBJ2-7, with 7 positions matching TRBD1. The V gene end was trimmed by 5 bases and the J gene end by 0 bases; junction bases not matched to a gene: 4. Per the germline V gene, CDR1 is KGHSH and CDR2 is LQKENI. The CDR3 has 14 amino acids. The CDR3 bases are TGTGCCAGCTCAACGGGACAGACCTCCTACGAGCAGTACTTC. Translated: CASSTGQTSYEQYF.

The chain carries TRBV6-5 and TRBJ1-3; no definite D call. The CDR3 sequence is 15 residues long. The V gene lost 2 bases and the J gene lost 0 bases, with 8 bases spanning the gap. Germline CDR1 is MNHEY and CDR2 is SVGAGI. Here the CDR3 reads CASSYGRTSGNTIYF. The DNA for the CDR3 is TGTGCCAGCAGTTACGGCCGAACCTCTGGAAACACCATATATTTT.

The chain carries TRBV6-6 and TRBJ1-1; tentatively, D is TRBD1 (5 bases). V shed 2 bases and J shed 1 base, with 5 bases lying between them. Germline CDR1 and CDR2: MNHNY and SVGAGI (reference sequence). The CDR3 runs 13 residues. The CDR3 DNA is TGTGCCAGCAGTTACGACAGGAACACTGAAGCTTTCTTT. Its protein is CASSYDRNTEAFF.

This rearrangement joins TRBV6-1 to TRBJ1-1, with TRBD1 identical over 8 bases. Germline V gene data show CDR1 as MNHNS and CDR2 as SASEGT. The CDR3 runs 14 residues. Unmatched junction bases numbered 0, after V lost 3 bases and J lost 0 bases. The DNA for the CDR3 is TGTGCCAGCAGTGACAGGGGGCTGAACACTGAAGCTTTCTTT. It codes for CASSDRGLNTEAFF.

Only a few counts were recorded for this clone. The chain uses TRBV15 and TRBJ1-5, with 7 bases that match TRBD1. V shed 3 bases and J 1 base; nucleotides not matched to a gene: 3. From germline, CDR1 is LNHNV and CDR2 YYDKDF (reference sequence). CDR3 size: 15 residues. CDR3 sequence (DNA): TGTGCCACCAGCAGGGGACAGTCCAGCAATCAGCCCCAGCATTTT. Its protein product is CATSRGQSSNQPQHF.